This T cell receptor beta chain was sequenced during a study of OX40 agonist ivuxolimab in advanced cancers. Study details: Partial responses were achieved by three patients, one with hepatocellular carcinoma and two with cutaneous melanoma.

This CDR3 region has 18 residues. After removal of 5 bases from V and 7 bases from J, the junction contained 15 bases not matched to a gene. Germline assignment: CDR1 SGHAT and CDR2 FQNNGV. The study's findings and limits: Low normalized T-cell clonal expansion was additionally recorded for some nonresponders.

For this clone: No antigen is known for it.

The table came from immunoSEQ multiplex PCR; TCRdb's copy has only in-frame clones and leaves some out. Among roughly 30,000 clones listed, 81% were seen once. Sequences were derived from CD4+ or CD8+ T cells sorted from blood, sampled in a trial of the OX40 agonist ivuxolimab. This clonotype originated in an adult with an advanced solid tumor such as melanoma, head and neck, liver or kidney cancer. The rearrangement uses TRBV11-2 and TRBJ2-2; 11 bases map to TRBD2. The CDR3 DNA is TGTGCCAGCAGCCGCTCTCGACTAGCGGGGACACGGCACGGGGAGCTGTTTTTT. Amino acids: CASSRSRLAGTRHGELFF.